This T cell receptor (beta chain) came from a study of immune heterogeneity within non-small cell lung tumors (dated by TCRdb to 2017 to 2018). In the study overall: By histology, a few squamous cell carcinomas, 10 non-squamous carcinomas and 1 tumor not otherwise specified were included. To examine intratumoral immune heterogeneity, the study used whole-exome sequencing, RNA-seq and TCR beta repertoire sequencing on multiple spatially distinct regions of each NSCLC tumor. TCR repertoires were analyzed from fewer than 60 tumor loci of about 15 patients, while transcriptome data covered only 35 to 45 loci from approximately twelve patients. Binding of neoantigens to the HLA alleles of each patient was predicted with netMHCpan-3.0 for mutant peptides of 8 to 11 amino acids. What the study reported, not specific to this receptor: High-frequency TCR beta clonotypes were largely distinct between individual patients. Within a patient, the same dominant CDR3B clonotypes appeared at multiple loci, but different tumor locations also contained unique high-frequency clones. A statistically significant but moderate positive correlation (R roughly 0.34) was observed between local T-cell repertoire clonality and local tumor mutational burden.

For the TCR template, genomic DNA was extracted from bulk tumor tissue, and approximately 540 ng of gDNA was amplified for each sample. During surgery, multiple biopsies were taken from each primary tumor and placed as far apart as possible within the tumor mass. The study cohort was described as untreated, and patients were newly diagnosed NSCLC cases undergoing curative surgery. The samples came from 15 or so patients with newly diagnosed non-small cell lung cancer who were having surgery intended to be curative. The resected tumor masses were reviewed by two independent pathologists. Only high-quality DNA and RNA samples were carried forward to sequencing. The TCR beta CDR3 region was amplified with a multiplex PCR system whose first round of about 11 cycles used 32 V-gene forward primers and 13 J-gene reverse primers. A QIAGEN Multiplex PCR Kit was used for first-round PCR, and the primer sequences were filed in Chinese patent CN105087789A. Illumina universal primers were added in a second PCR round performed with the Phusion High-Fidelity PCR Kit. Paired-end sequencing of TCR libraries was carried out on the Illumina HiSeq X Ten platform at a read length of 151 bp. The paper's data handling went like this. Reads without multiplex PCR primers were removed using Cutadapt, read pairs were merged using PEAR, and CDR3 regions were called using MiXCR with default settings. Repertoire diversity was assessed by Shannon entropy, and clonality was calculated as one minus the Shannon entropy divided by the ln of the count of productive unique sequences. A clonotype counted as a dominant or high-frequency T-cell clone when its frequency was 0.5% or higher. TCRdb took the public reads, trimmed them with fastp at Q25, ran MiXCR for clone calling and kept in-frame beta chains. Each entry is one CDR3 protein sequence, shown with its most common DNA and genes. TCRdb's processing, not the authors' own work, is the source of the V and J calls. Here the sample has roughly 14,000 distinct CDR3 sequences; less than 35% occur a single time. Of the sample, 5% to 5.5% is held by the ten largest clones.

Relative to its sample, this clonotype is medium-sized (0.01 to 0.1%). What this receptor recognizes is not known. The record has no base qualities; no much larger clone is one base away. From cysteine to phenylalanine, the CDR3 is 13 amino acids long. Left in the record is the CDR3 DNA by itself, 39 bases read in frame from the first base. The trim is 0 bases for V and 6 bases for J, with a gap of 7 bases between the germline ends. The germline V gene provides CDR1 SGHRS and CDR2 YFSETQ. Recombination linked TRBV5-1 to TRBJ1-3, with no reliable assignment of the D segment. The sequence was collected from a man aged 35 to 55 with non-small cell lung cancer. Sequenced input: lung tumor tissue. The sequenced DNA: TGCGCCAGCAGCTTGGACGGGTCAAACACCATATATTTT. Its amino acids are CASSLDGSNTIYF.